The 3 T cell receptor beta chains in this list originate from one sample, sequenced in a study of beta chain features in type 1 diabetes. General study results and limits: TCRB CDR3s from Type 1 diabetes patients were moderately but significantly shorter in all four CD4+ subsets.

These TCRs' antigens remain unknown. The sequenced template was cDNA made from the entire isolated RNA. Some clones are missing from TCRdb's copy, which holds only in-frame ones; the method was immunoSEQ multiplex PCR. This sample carries roughly 700,000 clones, 13% of them seen once, and the ten largest clones take approximately 0.022%. Sequencing used naive CD4+ T cells from blood. Receptors originate from a young man with type 1 diabetes.

The chain combines TRBV5-4 with TRBJ2-3; D call uncertain. This CDR3 has 14 residues. Deletions cut 1 base from V and 10 bases from J, with 16 bases between. Germline assignment: CDR1 SGHNT and CDR2 YYREEE (reference sequence). CDR3 protein: CASSLMQSSSAQYF. CDR3 nucleotide sequence: TGTGCCAGCAGCTTGATGCAGTCCTCTTCGGCGCAGTATTTT.

There are a few counts of this clone. The chain uses TRBV7-8 and TRBJ2-1, with 9 bases identical to TRBD2. There are 16 residues in the CDR3. Germline CDR1 reads SGHVS; CDR2 reads FQNEAQ. J gave up 5 bases and V 7 bases, and 12 bases lay outside the gene matches. The DNA of the CDR3 is TGTGCCAGCACCCTGGGGCGACTAGCGGTAAACAATGAGCAGTTCTTC. It specifies CASTLGRLAVNNEQFF.

This clone was found a few times. The gene calls are TRBV2 and TRBJ1-2; maybe TRBD1 (6 bases). Germline V gives CDR1 SNHLY, CDR2 FYNNEI. Trimming cost V 6 bases and J 1 base, with 12 bases left between them. The CDR3 spans 14 residues. The CDR3 bases are TGTGCCAGCAGCCGGGACAATCATAACTATGGCTACACCTTC. It codes for CASSRDNHNYGYTF.